One sample yielded the 32 T cell receptor beta chains listed below, sequenced in a study of identical twins (dated by TCRdb to the mid-2010s). Libraries were built with 5' RACE. The listed sequencing device is Illumina HiSeq 2000. TCRdb handled the public reads itself, with Q25 trimming in fastp and clone calling in MiXCR, and kept productive beta chains. Every CDR3 protein is listed once, alongside the most common genes and DNA of its rows. The sample table records fewer than 250,000 distinct CDR3 sequences; 6% to 8.5% of these occur just once. 5% to 6% of the sample is taken by the ten largest. These same data were also listed under a study on yellow fever vaccine responses in identical twins.

The specimen sequenced was CD8+ T cells sorted from blood. Source of these receptors: a woman aged 18-29 years in good health.

In its sample, this clonotype was seen many times. The chain is built from TRBV5-1 and TRBJ2-7; a possible D gene is TRBD1 (5 bases). From germline, CDR1 is SGHRS and CDR2 YFSETQ. The CDR3 contains 13 residues. V was pared by 8 bases and J by 2 bases, with 14 bases between. The CDR3 DNA reads TGCGCCAGGAAGCAGGGATTCGCCTACGAGCAGTACGTC. Encoded protein: CARKQGFAYEQYV.

This clonotype showed up just a few times. The V and J genes are TRBV11-2 and TRBJ2-3; tentatively, D is TRBD2 (6 bases). Trimming stripped 0 bases from V and 2 bases from J, with 12 bases between. Germline V gene data show CDR1 as SGHAT and CDR2 as FQNNGV. The CDR3 has 16 amino acids. DNA of the CDR3: TGTGCCAGCAGCTTAGAAGGAGGGGCCTACACAGATACGCAGTATTTT. It translates to CASSLEGGAYTDTQYF.

The table lists this clonotype with a few counts. V gene TRBV5-5 combines with J gene TRBJ2-7, with a weak D call TRBD2 (5 bases). The CDR3 extends over 15 amino acids. CDR1 is SGHKS, CDR2 YYEKEE, per germline (reference sequence). V lost 5 bases to trimming and J lost 3 bases, with 18 bases between them. CDR3: CASRLDSPPHYEQYF. The CDR3 region has the DNA TGTGCCAGCAGACTAGATTCCCCCCCTCACTACGAGCAGTACTTC.

This clonotype was seen only a few times. V and J are TRBV27 and TRBJ2-1, with D perhaps being TRBD1 or TRBD2 (5 bases each). Germline-derived CDR1 and CDR2 are MNHEY and SMNVEV (reference sequence). Trimming shortened V by 0 bases and J by 0 bases, and 9 bases separated the two germline ends. CDR3 size: 16 residues. The CDR3 sequence: CASSLSRGDSYNEQFF. CDR3 DNA sequence: TGTGCCAGCAGTTTATCAAGAGGGGACTCCTACAATGAGCAGTTCTTC.

This sequence joins TRBV25-1 and TRBJ2-5; 10 bases agree with TRBD2. CDR3 length: 16 residues. Unmatched junction bases numbered 3, after V lost 1 base and J lost 1 base. Per the germline V gene, CDR1 is MGHDK and CDR2 is SYGVNS. In nucleotides, the CDR3 is TGTGCCAGCAGTGAATGGGCTAGCGGGAGCCAAGAGACCCAGTACTTC. Protein sequence: CASSEWASGSQETQYF.

This clonotype has only a few counts. V gene TRBV27 combines with J gene TRBJ2-7; D gene uncertain. Between the trimmed V and J ends, which lost 3 bases and 4 bases, there was a span of 13 bases. The germline gives CDR1 MNHEY, CDR2 SMNVEV (reference sequence). This CDR3 is built from 14 residues. The CDR3 region is CASSFSSEEYEQYF. In DNA, the CDR3 is TGTGCCAGCAGTTTTTCCTCCGAGGAGTACGAGCAGTACTTC.

This clonotype was observed at least ten times. The V call is TRBV15, the J call TRBJ1-2; D possibly corresponds to TRBD1 (5 bases). This CDR3 spans 15 amino acids. V was pared by 5 bases and J by 5 bases, with 18 bases between. Per the germline V gene, CDR1 is LNHNV and CDR2 is YYDKDF (reference sequence). CDR3 coding DNA: TGTGCCACCAGCGGTGACAGATATGGGGATTATGGCTACACCTTC. Protein product: CATSGDRYGDYGYTF.

The chain carries TRBV10-2 and TRBJ2-5; TRBD2 matches at 8 bases. This CDR3 comprises 14 residues. Germline V gene data show CDR1 as WSHSY and CDR2 as SAAADI. Losses at the gene ends were 4 bases for V and 5 bases for J; bases not matched to a gene: 6. Here the CDR3 reads CASSAAGVLETQYF. CDR3 nucleotide sequence: TGCGCCAGCAGTGCAGCGGGGGTCCTGGAGACCCAGTACTTC.

Many counts were recorded for this clonotype. V is TRBV12-3 or TRBV12-4 and J is TRBJ2-6; no clear D gene. This CDR3 spans 14 amino acids. The V end was cut by 10 bases, the J end by 0 bases, with 10 bases between. CDR3 coding DNA: TGTGCCACCAACAGACACTCTGGGGCCAACGTCCTGACTTTC. Residues: CATNRHSGANVLTF.

This clonotype came up many times. The chain has TRBV28 and TRBJ2-7, with D perhaps matching TRBD2 (6 bases). The CDR3 covers 13 residues. From germline, CDR1 is MDHEN and CDR2 SYDVKM. The V gene lost 10 bases and the J gene lost 0 bases, with 13 bases spanning the gap. The CDR3 region has the DNA TGTGCCACCGATCCGGGGGACTCCTACGAGCAGTACTTC. It codes for CATDPGDSYEQYF.

The table lists this clonotype with many counts. The J gene is TRBJ2-3, the V gene TRBV4-1; 10 nucleotides align to TRBD2. Trimming removed 1 base from V and 2 bases from J; junction bases left unmatched: 6. Per the germline V gene, CDR1 is MGHRA and CDR2 is YSYEKL. This CDR3 is 17 amino acids long. This chain's CDR3 is CASSQVVAGGTTDTQYF. DNA for the CDR3: TGCGCCAGCAGCCAAGTAGTAGCGGGGGGTACCACAGATACGCAGTATTTT.

In its sample, this clonotype was seen a few times. This chain joins TRBV19 and TRBJ2-1, with a weak D call TRBD2 (5 bases). The ends were cut back, 3 bases at V and 5 bases at J, with 8 bases in the middle. The CDR3 loop spans 13 amino acids. CDR1 LNHDA and CDR2 SQIVND come from the germline V gene (reference sequence). The CDR3 coding sequence is TGTGCCAGTAGTATTAGCGCAAACAATGAGCAGTTCTTC. Translation: CASSISANNEQFF.

This clonotype came up a few times. The V call is TRBV6-5, the J call TRBJ2-5; 7 bases match TRBD2. Germline values: CDR1 MNHEY, CDR2 SVGAGI. This CDR3 is 17 amino acids long. The V gene end was trimmed by 2 bases and the J gene end by 0 bases; junction bases not matched to a gene: 9. The CDR3: CASSYPAGGGYQETQYF. CDR3 nucleotide sequence: TGTGCCAGCAGTTACCCTGCTGGGGGGGGGTACCAAGAGACCCAGTACTTC.

The chain couples TRBV7-8 to TRBJ1-2, with a weak D call TRBD1 (5 bases). Germline lookup yields CDR1 SGHVS and CDR2 FQNEAQ. Between the trimmed V and J ends, which lost 5 bases and 8 bases, there was a span of 21 bases. This CDR3 has 15 amino acids. CDR3: CASSLFPGTPRGYTF. DNA of the CDR3: TGTGCCAGCAGCCTCTTCCCGGGGACCCCGCGAGGCTACACCTTC.

This rearrangement joins TRBV20-1 to TRBJ2-2; perhaps D is TRBD1 or TRBD2 (5 bases each). Germline lookup yields CDR1 DFQATT and CDR2 SNEGSKA (reference sequence). V lost 3 bases to trimming and J lost 7 bases, with 15 bases between them. The CDR3 is made up of 14 amino acids. The CDR3 here is CSARGPSHVGELFF. CDR3 nucleotides: TGCAGTGCTAGGGGACCCTCCCATGTCGGGGAGCTGTTTTTT.

This clonotype was seen more than once but under ten times. V and J are TRBV7-3 and TRBJ2-1; no firm D call. Germline V CDR1 and CDR2: SGHTA, FQGTGA. The CDR3 runs to 15 residues. V was trimmed by 2 bases and J by 2 bases, leaving 10 bases between them. The CDR3 region is CASSLSEIPYNEQFF. In DNA form, the CDR3 reads TGTGCCAGCAGCTTATCTGAGATCCCCTACAATGAGCAGTTCTTC. Variable domain in full (rest from reference TRBV7-3 and TRBJ2-1): GAGVSQTPSNKVTEKGKYVELRCDPISGHTALYWYRQSLGQGPEFLIYFQGTGAADDSGLPNDRFFAVRPEGSVSTLKIQRTERGDSAVYLCASSLSEIPYNEQFFGPGTRLTVL.

In its sample, this clonotype was seen many times. V and J are TRBV2 and TRBJ2-3; 8 nucleotides match TRBD2. The CDR3 length is 16 residues. Per the germline V gene, CDR1 is SNHLY and CDR2 is FYNNEI. J gave up 4 bases and V 0 bases, and 6 bases lay outside the gene matches. CDR3 coding DNA: TGTGCCAGCAGTGAAGCGCTTTGGACTAGCCCAGATACGCAGTATTTT. This sequence encodes CASSEALWTSPDTQYF.

J is TRBJ2-1 and V is TRBV12-3 or TRBV12-4; TRBD1 matches at 9 bases. V lost 11 bases to trimming and J lost 1 base; unmatched junction nucleotides: 21. This CDR3 comprises 19 residues. The CDR3: CARCLGPKQGAWSYNEQFF. For the CDR3, the DNA is TGTGCCCGCTGTTTAGGGCCCAAACAGGGGGCGTGGTCCTACAATGAGCAGTTCTTC.

This clonotype was observed a few times. J is TRBJ1-2 and V is TRBV2, with a weak D call TRBD1 (5 bases). The CDR3 is made up of 10 amino acids. Trimming cost V 11 bases and J 7 bases, with 11 bases left between them. Germline V lookup: CDR1 SNHLY, CDR2 FYNNEI. The DNA of the CDR3 is TGTGCCTGCTTCGGGGGTGGCTACACCTTC. It encodes CACFGGGYTF.

This clonotype came up many times. J is TRBJ2-7 and V is TRBV27, with D perhaps being TRBD1 or TRBD2 (5 bases each). The V and J ends lost 6 bases and 2 bases respectively, with 14 bases between them. Germline-derived CDR1 and CDR2 are MNHEY and SMNVEV (reference sequence). This CDR3 comprises 14 residues. For the CDR3, the DNA is TGTGCCAGCAGCAGACGGGACCGACCCTACGAGCAGTACGTC. Its protein product is CASSRRDRPYEQYV.

This clonotype turned up a few times. The chain is built from TRBV7-7 and TRBJ2-7; 10 bases fit TRBD1. This CDR3 is built from 14 residues. J was trimmed by 3 bases and V by 5 bases; bases with no gene match: 4. CDR1 and CDR2 (germline): SSHAT, FNYEAQ (reference sequence). The CDR3 sequence is CASSEGQGDYEQYF. Written as DNA, the CDR3 is TGTGCCAGCAGCGAAGGACAGGGGGACTACGAGCAGTACTTC.

V gene TRBV7-2 combines with J gene TRBJ2-1; D gene ambiguous. The length of the CDR3 is 12 residues. Germline CDR1 SGHTA, CDR2 FQGNSA. V dropped 8 bases and J dropped 9 bases, with 14 bases sitting between them. In DNA, the CDR3 is TGTGCCAGCGGATACTCGTGGGGTGAGCAGTTCTTC. Translating it yields CASGYSWGEQFF.

In its sample, this clonotype was seen many times. The chain has TRBV9 and TRBJ2-1, with 12 bases lining up with TRBD2. This CDR3 region has 16 residues. V dropped 3 bases and J dropped 6; count of bases not matched to a gene: 7. Germline V gene lookup returns CDR1 SGDLS and CDR2 YYNGEE. This CDR3 is CASSARLAGAFNEQFF. CDR3 DNA: TGTGCCAGCAGCGCTAGACTAGCGGGAGCATTCAATGAGCAGTTCTTC.

This clonotype was seen more than once but under ten times. CDR3 protein: CASTPWGIQYEQYV. CDR3 DNA: TGTGCCAGCACCCCGTGGGGGATACAATACGAGCAGTACGTC. The rearrangement uses TRBV28 and TRBJ2-7, with D perhaps given as TRBD1 or TRBD2 (5 bases each). V gave up 7 bases and J gave up 4 bases, with 17 bases separating them. Germline CDR1 and CDR2: MDHEN and SYDVKM. The CDR3 contains 14 residues.

The chain carries TRBV3-1 and TRBJ2-5; D gene unclear. CDR3 length: 16 residues. Per germline, CDR1 LGHDT and CDR2 YNNKEL (reference sequence). V lost 3 bases, J lost 1 base, and 15 bases lay in between. The CDR3 sequence is CASSHAAYSSQETQYF. The CDR3 bases are TGTGCCAGCAGCCATGCCGCGTACTCGTCCCAAGAGACCCAGTACTTC.

This sequence joins TRBV2 and TRBJ2-2; no clear D. V was cut by 2 bases and J by 0 bases, with 10 bases left in between. The CDR3 has 16 amino acids. The germline CDR1 and CDR2 sequences are SNHLY and FYNNEI. DNA of the CDR3: TGTGCCAGCAGTGAATGGACGTCAGCGAACACCGGGGAGCTGTTTTTT. Translating it yields CASSEWTSANTGELFF.

This clonotype was seen at least ten times. This chain connects TRBV5-5 to TRBJ1-1; no reliable D call. Between the trimmed V and J ends, which lost 10 bases and 1 base, there was a span of 17 bases. The CDR3 runs to 14 residues. CDR1 and CDR2 (germline): SGHKS, YYEKEE (reference sequence). In DNA form, the CDR3 reads TGTGCCTCCACCCTTCCGGTAGGGAACACTGAAGCTTTCTTT. Translated: CASTLPVGNTEAFF.

This clonotype came up many times. The DNA of the CDR3 is TGTGCCAGCAGCTTAGCCTTCTCTAGCGGGGGCTACAATGAGCAGTTCTTC. It is translated as CASSLAFSSGGYNEQFF. The J gene is TRBJ2-1, the V gene TRBV7-8; TRBD2 matches 10 bases. From germline, CDR1 is SGHVS and CDR2 FQNEAQ. V dropped 0 bases and J dropped 3; count of bases not matched to a gene: 5. This CDR3 region has 17 residues.

This clonotype was counted ten times or more. The rearrangement links TRBV12-3 or TRBV12-4 to TRBJ2-1; D is ambiguous. Trimming left V 4 bases short and J 9 bases short, with 7 bases between. The CDR3 contains 11 residues. CDR3 coding DNA: TGTGCCAGCAGTTCCCCCCCTGAGCAGTTCTTC. The encoded protein is CASSSPPEQFF.

This clonotype has ten or more counts. This chain joins TRBV28 and TRBJ2-5; 7 positions agree with TRBD1. Germline CDR1 and CDR2: MDHEN and SYDVKM. With 1 base clipped from V and 3 bases from J, the junction kept 5 bases outside the gene matches. This CDR3 has 15 amino acids. This chain's CDR3 is CASSLLRDSKETQYF. For the CDR3, the DNA is TGTGCCAGCAGTTTATTGAGGGACAGTAAAGAGACCCAGTACTTC.

This clonotype was observed many times. The V and J genes are TRBV24-1 and TRBJ2-1, with D uncertain. This CDR3 spans 12 amino acids. CDR1 and CDR2 from the germline V gene are KGHDR and SFDVKD. V dropped 5 bases and J dropped 7 bases, with 8 bases sitting between them. DNA for the CDR3: TGTGCCACCAGTGTGAGTAGGAATGAGCAGTTCTTC. This sequence encodes CATSVSRNEQFF.

The sample holds many counts of this clonotype. The rearrangement joins TRBV4-1 to TRBJ2-1; 9 nucleotides line up with TRBD2. The J segment lost 3 bases and the V segment lost 0 bases, leaving 9 bases of the junction unmatched. Germline V gene sequence: CDR1 MGHRA, CDR2 YSYEKL. The CDR3 totals 18 residues. The CDR3 here is CASSQDPQTSGYYNEQFF. CDR3 nucleotide sequence: TGCGCCAGCAGCCAAGATCCCCAGACTAGCGGCTACTACAATGAGCAGTTCTTC.